This T cell receptor (beta chain) was sequenced for a study of cytomegalovirus exposure and HLA in healthy donors. Trimming took off 3 bases at V and 1 base at J, with 8 bases between the two ends. CDR3 length: 14 residues. From germline, CDR1 is LGHNA and CDR2 YSLEER. This PCR relied on a set of 60 Vbeta primers and 13 Jbeta primers. In the authors' methods: Among the unique TCR beta chains that a later analysis counted, around 82 million in all, roughly 9.9 million were shared. Using immunoSEQ multiplex PCR, the repertoire was profiled, and TCRdb retains in-frame clones only, with some absent. D and trimming come from the DNA, and the V and J calls and clone size come from that table. The sample contains about 160,000 clones, roughly 80% of which appear only once. Study-level findings and limits: The classifier was said to identify cytomegalovirus status with high specificity and sensitivity. Reports state that TCR beta sequences accurately predicted most subjects' HLA-A and HLA-B alleles. Presence/absence analyses rested on an assumption that sequencing depth was roughly uniform across donors.

Details on this clone: Its antigen is still unknown.

The specimen sequenced was PBMCs. This receptor was taken from a man aged 18 to 35 in good health and CMV-seropositive. J is TRBJ2-3 and V is TRBV4-3; TRBD2 might be the D (6 bases). The CDR3 loop is CASSQGLGTDTQYF. The DNA for the CDR3 is TGCGCCAGCAGCCAGGGACTTGGCACAGATACGCAGTATTTT.